Listed here is a single T cell receptor beta chain. Per the authors' pipeline: Using reference gene primer amplification, nucleated cell counts were estimated. Measured with immunoSEQ multiplex PCR; TCRdb has only the in-frame clones, and not every one. The DNA gave D and trimming, while V, J and clone size come from that table. This table holds about 60,000 clones, roughly 87% found once. This entry belongs to a study of blood T cell repertoires in COVID-19. Across the whole study: The United States, Italy and Spain supplied acute and convalescent COVID-19 samples.

The source is a human donor with acute or convalescent COVID-19. The donor label of this sample is uncertain. The sample was peripheral blood.

In DNA, the CDR3 is TGTGCCAGTAGTATCGAAAATTCAGGTACTGAAGCTTTCTTT. Its protein product is CASSIENSGTEAFF. The chain employs TRBV19 and TRBJ1-1; D ambiguous. Germline CDR1 is LNHDA and CDR2 is SQIVND (reference sequence). Between the trimmed V and J ends, which lost 3 bases and 5 bases, there was a span of 13 bases. The CDR3 length is 14 residues.